One and the same sample provided the 14 T cell receptor beta chains below, sequenced in a study of shared T cell receptors in the human thymus. Assay used: immunoSEQ multiplex PCR; TCRdb lists only in-frame clones, some missing. The sample consists of about 660,000 clones, around 89% of them appearing once. This same sample was also taken into another study, of human thymus T cells.

The sequencing sample was made of thymocytes. Receptors originate from a boy less than two years old with a congenital heart defect.

V gene TRBV4-3 combines with J gene TRBJ2-3; 7 nucleotides align to TRBD2. V lost 0 bases and J lost 5; bases outside the gene matches: 11. Looked up from germline, CDR1 is LGHNA and CDR2 is YSLEER. The CDR3 extends over 17 amino acids. The CDR3 protein is CASSQDVRTPGGDTQYF. The CDR3 DNA reads TGCGCCAGCAGCCAAGATGTTCGGACCCCGGGGGGAGATACGCAGTATTTT.

This clone was picked up a small number of times. The genes are TRBV27 and TRBJ2-7; TRBD2 matches 12 bases. Trimming at V came to 6 bases and at J to 5 bases, leaving 8 bases not matched to a gene. The CDR3 covers 15 residues. Germline V gene data show CDR1 as MNHEY and CDR2 as SMNVEV (reference sequence). The CDR3 loop reads CASRLTSGRTDEQYF. CDR3 in DNA: TGTGCCAGCAGACTGACTAGCGGGAGAACCGACGAGCAGTACTTC.

The V call is TRBV11-2, the J call TRBJ2-1, with D unresolved. V was cut by 4 bases and J by 12 bases, with 16 bases left in between. In germline, CDR1 is SGHAT, CDR2 FQNNGV. The CDR3 runs 13 residues. CDR3 in amino acids: CASSSLFSPGQFF. The CDR3 nucleotides read TGTGCCAGCAGCTCGCTATTCAGCCCGGGGCAGTTCTTC.

The chain joins TRBV5-1 to TRBJ2-6; 11 nucleotides align to TRBD1. The germline CDR1 and CDR2 sequences are SGHRS and YFSETQ. The CDR3 is 19 residues long. Trimming removed 3 bases from V and 1 base from J; junction bases left unmatched: 9. The CDR3 loop is CASSSPGGQGASGANVLTF. Here the CDR3 DNA reads TGCGCCAGCAGCTCCCCCGGCGGACAGGGGGCATCTGGGGCCAACGTCCTGACTTTC.

The CDR3: CASSEGEGGRNQPQHF. The DNA of the CDR3 is TGCGCCAGCAGTGAGGGGGAGGGGGGTCGAAATCAGCCCCAGCATTTT. The chain joins TRBV10-1 to TRBJ1-5; a possible D gene is TRBD1 (6 bases). The germline gives CDR1 WNHNN, CDR2 SYGVQD (reference sequence). The CDR3 extends over 16 amino acids. Deletions cut 2 bases from V and 4 bases from J, with 15 bases between.

The chain employs TRBV7-9 and TRBJ2-7; tentative D call: TRBD1 (6 bases). Germline V gene data show CDR1 as SEHNR and CDR2 as FQNEAQ (reference sequence). There are 15 residues in the CDR3. Trimming took 6 bases from V and 5 from J, leaving 20 bases between them. CDR3 bases: TGTGCCAGCAGTTGTAACGGGACACGGACCCACGAGCAGTACTTC. This gives the protein CASSCNGTRTHEQYF.

On this clone: The CDR3 does not close with the conserved phenylalanine or tryptophan, likely indicating a read error. The DNA is omitted, as the CDR3 cannot be located on it reliably, and the CDR3 follows TCRdb's listing. J is TRBJ2-7 and V is TRBV5-4; the table's D call, TRBD2, was not checked against the DNA. Germline V gives CDR1 SGHNT, CDR2 YYREEE (reference sequence). The CDR3 spans 9 amino acids, including both terminal residues. CDR3 loop: CASLAVGCG.

The chain carries TRBV6-1 and TRBJ1-4, with D unclear. Germline CDR1 reads MNHNS; CDR2 reads SASEGT. The CDR3 runs to 11 residues. The ends were cut back, 7 bases at V and 6 bases at J, with 6 bases in the middle. This chain's CDR3 is CASTRDEKLFF. The CDR3 DNA reads TGTGCCAGCACGAGGGATGAAAAACTGTTTTTT.

The count of this clone is one. The chain has TRBV7-6 and TRBJ2-6; D is undetermined. Germline V lookup: CDR1 SGHVS, CDR2 FNYEAQ. V lost 5 bases to trimming and J lost 0 bases, with 17 bases between them. This CDR3 contains 18 residues. The CDR3, as DNA: TGTGCCAGCAGCCCCTTCATGGGCCCGTTCTCTGGGGCCAACGTCCTGACTTTC. It encodes CASSPFMGPFSGANVLTF.

The chain couples TRBV7-3 to TRBJ2-6; 9 bases are a match to TRBD1. Germline CDR1 reads SGHTA; CDR2 reads FQGTGA. The length of the CDR3 is 18 residues. V shed 1 base, J shed 2 bases, and the junction held 6 bases outside the gene matches. The CDR3 spells CASSLKGQGEAGANVLTF. The CDR3 DNA is TGTGCCAGCAGCTTAAAGGGACAGGGAGAGGCTGGGGCCAACGTCCTGACTTTC.

V is TRBV2 and J is TRBJ2-5; D might be TRBD2 (5 bases). V was cut by 7 bases and J by 2 bases, with 11 bases left in between. CDR3 length: 13 residues. Germline-derived CDR1 and CDR2 are SNHLY and FYNNEI. CDR3 DNA: TGTGCCAGCAAAGGGAGACGGCAAGAGACCCAGTACTTC. Translating gives CASKGRRQETQYF. The full variable domain, its missing parts supplied by reference TRBV2 and TRBJ2-5, is EPEVTQTPSHQVTQMGQEVILRCVPISNHLYFYWYRQILGQKVEFLVSFYNNEISEKSEIFDDQFSVERPDGSNFTLKIRSTKLEDSAMYFCASKGRRQETQYFGPGTRLLVL.

The chain has TRBV28 and TRBJ1-5; tentatively, D is TRBD1 (6 bases). This CDR3 has 18 amino acids. V shed 7 bases and J shed 6 bases, with 28 bases lying between them. The germline V gene encodes CDR1 MDHEN and CDR2 SYDVKM. The CDR3 is CASTERFRVGQGGQPQHF. CDR3 nucleotides: TGTGCCAGCACCGAAAGGTTCCGAGTGGGACAAGGAGGTCAGCCCCAGCATTTT.

The chain links TRBV14 to TRBJ1-1; 7 nucleotides match TRBD1. Germline V gives CDR1 SGHDN, CDR2 FVKESK. The trim removed 1 base at V and 3 bases at J, leaving 11 bases unmatched. This CDR3 has 17 amino acids. CDR3 residues: CASSQVRQGRWDTEAFF. The CDR3 bases are TGTGCCAGCAGCCAAGTAAGACAGGGACGGTGGGACACTGAAGCTTTCTTT. Together with reference TRBV14 and TRBJ1-1, the CDR3 gives the full variable domain: EAGVTQFPSHSVIEKGQTVTLRCDPISGHDNLYWYRRVMGKEIKFLLHFVKESKQDESGMPNNRFLAERTGGTYSTLKVQPAELEDSGVYFCASSQVRQGRWDTEAFFGQGTRLTVV.

This clone was seen more than once but under ten times. The chain combines TRBV5-6 with TRBJ2-7; D is perhaps TRBD2 (5 bases). The CDR3 loop spans 15 amino acids. With 5 bases removed from V and 3 bases from J, the gap between germline ends came to 18 bases. CDR1 is SGHDT and CDR2 is YYEEEE in the germline V gene. CDR3 region: CASSPGWARFYEQYF. CDR3 nucleotides: TGTGCCAGCAGTCCGGGATGGGCCAGGTTCTACGAGCAGTACTTC.